This T cell receptor (beta chain) derives from a study of cytomegalovirus exposure and HLA in healthy donors. This clone was observed a few times. Unmatched junction bases numbered 10, after V lost 5 bases and J lost 8 bases. This CDR3 region has 15 residues. Looked up from germline, CDR1 is SGHAT and CDR2 is FQNNGV. The study ran its PCR with 60 Vbeta and 13 Jbeta primers. Assay used: immunoSEQ multiplex PCR; TCRdb lists only in-frame clones, some missing. The data contain roughly 120,000 clones, about 68% of them singletons. Material: PBMCs. The clonotype originates from a woman aged 40 to 55 in good health and CMV-seropositive. The chain carries TRBV11-2 and TRBJ1-4; the match to TRBD1 covers 8 bases. The CDR3 region has the DNA TGTGCCAGCAGCACCCGACAGGGGTTAAACGAAAAACTGTTTTTT. It translates to CASSTRQGLNEKLFF.